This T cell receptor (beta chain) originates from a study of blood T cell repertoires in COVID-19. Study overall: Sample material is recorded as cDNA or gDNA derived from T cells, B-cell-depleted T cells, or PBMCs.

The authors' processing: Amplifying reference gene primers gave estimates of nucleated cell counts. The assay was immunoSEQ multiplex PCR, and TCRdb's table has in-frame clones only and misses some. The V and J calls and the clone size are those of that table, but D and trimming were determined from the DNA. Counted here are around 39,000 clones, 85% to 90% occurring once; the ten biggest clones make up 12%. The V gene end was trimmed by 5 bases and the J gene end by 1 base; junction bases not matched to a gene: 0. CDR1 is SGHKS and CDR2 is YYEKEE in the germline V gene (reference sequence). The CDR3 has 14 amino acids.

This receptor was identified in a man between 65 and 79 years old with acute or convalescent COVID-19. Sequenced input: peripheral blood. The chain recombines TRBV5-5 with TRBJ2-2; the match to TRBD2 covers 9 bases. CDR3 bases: TGTGCCAGCAGACTAGCGGGGAACACCGGGGAGCTGTTTTTT. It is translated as CASRLAGNTGELFF.